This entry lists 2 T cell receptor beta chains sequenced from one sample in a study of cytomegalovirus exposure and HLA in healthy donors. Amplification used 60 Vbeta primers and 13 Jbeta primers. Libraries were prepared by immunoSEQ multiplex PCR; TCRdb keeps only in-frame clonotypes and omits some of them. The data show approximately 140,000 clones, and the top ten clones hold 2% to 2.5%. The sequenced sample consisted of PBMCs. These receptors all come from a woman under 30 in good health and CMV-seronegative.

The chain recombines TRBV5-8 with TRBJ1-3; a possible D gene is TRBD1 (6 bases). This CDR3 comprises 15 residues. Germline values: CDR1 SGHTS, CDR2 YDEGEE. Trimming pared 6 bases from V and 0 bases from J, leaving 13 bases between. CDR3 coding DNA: TGTGCCAGCAACTACAGGGTTCGCTCTGGAAACACCATATATTTT. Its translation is CASNYRVRSGNTIYF.

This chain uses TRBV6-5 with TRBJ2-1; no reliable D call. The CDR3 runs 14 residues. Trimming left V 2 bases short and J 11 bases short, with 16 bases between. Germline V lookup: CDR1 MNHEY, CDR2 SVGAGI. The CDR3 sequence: CASSYNRRPLKQFF. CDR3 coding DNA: TGTGCCAGCAGTTACAACCGGCGGCCCCTTAAGCAGTTCTTC.